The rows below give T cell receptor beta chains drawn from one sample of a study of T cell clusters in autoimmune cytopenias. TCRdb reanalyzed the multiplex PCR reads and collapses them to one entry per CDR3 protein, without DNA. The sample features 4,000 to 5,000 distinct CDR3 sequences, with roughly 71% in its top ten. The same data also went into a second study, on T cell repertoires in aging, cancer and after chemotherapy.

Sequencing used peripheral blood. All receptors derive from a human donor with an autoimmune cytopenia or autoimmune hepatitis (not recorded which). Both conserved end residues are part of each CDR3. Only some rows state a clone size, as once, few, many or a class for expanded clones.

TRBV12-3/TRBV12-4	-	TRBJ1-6	CASSEVLTGLNSPLHF
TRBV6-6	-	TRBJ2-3	CASSSGLAASTDTQYF
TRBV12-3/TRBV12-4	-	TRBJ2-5	CASSSGDNRIETQYF
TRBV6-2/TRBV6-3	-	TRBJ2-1	CASSLTLVDNEQFF
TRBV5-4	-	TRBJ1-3	CASSRTGSGNTIYF
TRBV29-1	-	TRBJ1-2	CSVESSSYGYTF
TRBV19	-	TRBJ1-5	CASSIRGNNQPQHF
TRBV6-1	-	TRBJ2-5	CASSVRTGGGFETQYF
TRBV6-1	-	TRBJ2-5	CASPGGPPETQYF
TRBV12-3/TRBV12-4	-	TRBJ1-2	CASSGTANYGYTF
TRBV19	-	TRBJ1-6	CASSTRGDSPLHF
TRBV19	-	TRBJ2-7	CASSIVLAGWNEQYF
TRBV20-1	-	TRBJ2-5	CSAREGETQYF
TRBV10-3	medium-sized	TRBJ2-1	CAISDTGRNNEQFF
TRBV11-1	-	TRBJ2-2	CASRTAGAGVTGELFF
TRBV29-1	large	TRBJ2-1	CSVARGTRNEQFF
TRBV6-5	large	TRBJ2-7	CASSYGPGFGEQYF
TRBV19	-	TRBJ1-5	CASSLTGVGNQPQHF
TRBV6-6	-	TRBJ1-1	CASIRTANTEAFF
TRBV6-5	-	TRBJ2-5	CASRGAETQYF
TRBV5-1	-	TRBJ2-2	CASSLRLNTGELFF
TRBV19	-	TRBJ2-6	CASSRDSGANVLTF
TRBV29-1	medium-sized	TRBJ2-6	CSVDTGPSGANVLTF
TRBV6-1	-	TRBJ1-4	CASSDLPGQGREKLFF
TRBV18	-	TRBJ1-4	CASSPPSGQTNEKLFF
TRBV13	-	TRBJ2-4	CASSSTGGSAKNIQYF
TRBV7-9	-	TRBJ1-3	CASSRQGGGNTIYF
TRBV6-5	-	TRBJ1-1	CASSYLMADRAFF
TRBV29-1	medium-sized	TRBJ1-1	CSVRYGGTEAFF
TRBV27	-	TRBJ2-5	CASSLSSGRQETQYF
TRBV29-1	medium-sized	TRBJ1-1	CSVSGQPNTEAFF
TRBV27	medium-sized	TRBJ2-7	CASSFISGEQYF
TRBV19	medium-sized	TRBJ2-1	CASSIQRGTLNEQFF
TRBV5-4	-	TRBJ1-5	CASSLQGSNQPQHF
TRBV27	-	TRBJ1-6	CASRPWTEPSSYNSPLHF
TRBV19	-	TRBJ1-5	CASSPFSGGQNQPQHF
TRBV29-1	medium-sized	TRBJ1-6	CSVRTGNSPLHF
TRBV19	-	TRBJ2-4	CASRDEGRNIQYF
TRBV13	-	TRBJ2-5	CASTQGPRETQYF
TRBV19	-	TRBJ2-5	CASSMVLGGTGVGTQYF
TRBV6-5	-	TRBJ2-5	CASQPGGTHQETQYF
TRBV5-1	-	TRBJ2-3	CASSLDGMADTQYF
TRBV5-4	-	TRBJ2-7	CASSGPGTGVSYEQYF
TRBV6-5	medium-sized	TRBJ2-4	CASSRGGSKNIQYF
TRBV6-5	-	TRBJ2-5	CASSYFWGAGETQYF
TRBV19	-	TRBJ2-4	CASSKMGSAKNIQYF
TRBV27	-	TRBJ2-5	CASSRDYAKTQYF
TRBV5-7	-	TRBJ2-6	CASSGGGGLSGANVLTF
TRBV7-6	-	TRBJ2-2	CASSSTPGGVITGELFF
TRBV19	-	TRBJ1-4	CASSIRLLNEKLFF
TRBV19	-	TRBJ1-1	CATQQVRNTEAFF
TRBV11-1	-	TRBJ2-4	CASSMGNRNIQYF
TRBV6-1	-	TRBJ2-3	CASRRESDFVPDTQYF
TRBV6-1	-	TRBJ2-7	CASSGSAYEQYF